Listed below are T cell receptor beta chains from one sample, sequenced in a study of regulatory T cells in long-lasting Graves disease. One entry per CDR3 protein, called by TCRdb with MiXCR from the multiplex PCR reads. This table has around 460,000 distinct CDR3 sequences, around 13% appearing once. The data were also submitted as part of a second study, on T cells in Graves' hyperthyroidism and ophthalmopathy.

Sequenced here: peripheral blood mononuclear cells (PBMCs), sampled at new diagnosis, from a patient treated with antithyroid drugs. These receptor sequences come from a woman between 50 and 59 years old with Graves disease. Both conserved end residues are trimmed from each CDR3.

v_call	j_call	cdr3_aa
TRBV28	TRBJ2-5	ASSRGGPTSETQY
TRBV10-3	TRBJ2-1	AISEGRGREGYNEQF
TRBV2	TRBJ1-4	ASGLGPGRANEKLF
TRBV4-1	TRBJ2-4	ASSQEGVTKNIQY
TRBV7-6	TRBJ2-3	ASAGTGESDTQY
TRBV12-5	TRBJ2-1	ASGLVAGAYNEQF
TRBV20-1	TRBJ1-1	SARPGGENTEAF
TRBV29-1	TRBJ2-6	SVELASGANVLT
TRBV19	TRBJ1-5	ASSTQINQPQH
TRBV2	TRBJ2-1	ASSGGGSHPNEQF
TRBV30	TRBJ2-2	AWRVGPANTGELF
TRBV7-9	TRBJ2-1	ASSNPERAGGRYNEQF
TRBV10-3	TRBJ2-5	AISEMTEETQY
TRBV4-1	TRBJ1-5	ASSLDRGSAQPQH
TRBV5-1	TRBJ2-1	ASSLGGTSPNEQF
TRBV12-3/TRBV12-4	TRBJ1-1	ASSLAHRGNTEAF
TRBV5-5	TRBJ2-7	ASSYWDSSYEQY
TRBV28	TRBJ1-5	ASSLSAGSGQPQH
TRBV7-6	TRBJ2-3	ASSLLSARDTDTQY
TRBV5-1	TRBJ2-6	ASSLAVGAGANVLT
TRBV27	TRBJ2-7	ASSPSKYEQY
TRBV2	TRBJ2-2	ASIGTRDDSGTGELF
TRBV3-1	TRBJ1-6	ASSHDRANYNSPLH
TRBV12-3/TRBV12-4	TRBJ2-2	ASSFIGGTGELF
TRBV12-3/TRBV12-4	TRBJ1-5	ASSPPGGDGNQPQH
TRBV5-1	TRBJ2-3	ASSLQGQGPDTQY
TRBV18	TRBJ2-5	ASSPDREEETQY
TRBV9	TRBJ2-1	ASSVGASGGSYNEQF
TRBV25-1	TRBJ2-1	ASSEHTQRSYNEQF
TRBV5-1	TRBJ2-7	ASSLSGMGYEQY
TRBV3-1	TRBJ1-6	ASSEDSFHSPLH
TRBV6-1	.	ASSDRTGRVETQY
TRBV12-3/TRBV12-4	TRBJ2-1	ASSLGTSPNEQF
TRBV3-1	TRBJ1-1	ASSQDTLNTEAF
TRBV19	TRBJ2-1	ASSRGVGGPYNEQF
TRBV3-1	TRBJ1-5	ASSQVPRQPQH
TRBV6-5	TRBJ2-7	ASSYSEGALLYEQY
TRBV20-1	TRBJ1-2	SASQQGSDGYT
TRBV19	TRBJ2-1	ASSGTEQF
TRBV3-1	TRBJ2-7	ASSQRLAGAAYEQY
TRBV6-1	TRBJ2-7	ASIGGEDSSSSYEQY
TRBV7-8	TRBJ2-7	ASSSRSMDSSSYEQY
TRBV7-9	TRBJ2-5	ASSSTPPFQVSQETQY
TRBV10-3	TRBJ2-5	AISDPKVSTSAVQETQY
TRBV12-3/TRBV12-4	TRBJ2-1	ASSPVLASYNEQF
TRBV7-9	TRBJ2-7	ASSTGTGATKQY
TRBV28	TRBJ2-7	ASSFRDSYEQY
TRBV27	TRBJ2-7	ASSPLPFATYEQY
TRBV28	TRBJ1-3	ASSSRVSGNTIY
TRBV18	TRBJ1-2	ASSPDRGGYGYT
TRBV2	TRBJ2-1	AIHPEQSGYEQF
TRBV24-1	TRBJ2-3	ATSDPGLATDTQY
TRBV12-3/TRBV12-4	TRBJ1-6	ASSLTGGYGSPLH
TRBV5-1	TRBJ1-2	ASSERTGSRYT
TRBV28	TRBJ2-1	ASSSLGQNYNEQF
TRBV24-1	TRBJ2-1	ATSDPAGRDGYSEQF
TRBV20-1	TRBJ2-3	SAHGDKVTGSLADTQY
TRBV19	TRBJ1-1	ASHTGWVKGTEAF
TRBV7-3	TRBJ1-1	ASSPAGNTEAF